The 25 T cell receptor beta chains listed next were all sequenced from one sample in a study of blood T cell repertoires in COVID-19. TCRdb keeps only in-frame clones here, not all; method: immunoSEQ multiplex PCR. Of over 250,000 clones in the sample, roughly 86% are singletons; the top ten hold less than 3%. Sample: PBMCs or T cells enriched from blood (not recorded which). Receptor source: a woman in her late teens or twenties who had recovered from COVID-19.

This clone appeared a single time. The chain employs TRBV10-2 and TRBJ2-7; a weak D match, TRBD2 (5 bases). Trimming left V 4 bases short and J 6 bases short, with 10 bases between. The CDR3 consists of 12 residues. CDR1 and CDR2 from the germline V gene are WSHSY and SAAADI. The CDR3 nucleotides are TGCGCCAGCAGTGGAGGGTTGGTCGAGCAGTACTTC. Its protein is CASSGGLVEQYF.

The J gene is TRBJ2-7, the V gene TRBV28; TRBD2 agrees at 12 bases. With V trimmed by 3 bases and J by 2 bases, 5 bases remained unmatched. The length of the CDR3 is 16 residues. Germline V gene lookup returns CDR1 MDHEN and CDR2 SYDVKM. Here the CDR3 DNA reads TGTGCCAGCAGTTTCCACGGACTAGCGGGACCCTACGAGCAGTACTTC. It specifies CASSFHGLAGPYEQYF.

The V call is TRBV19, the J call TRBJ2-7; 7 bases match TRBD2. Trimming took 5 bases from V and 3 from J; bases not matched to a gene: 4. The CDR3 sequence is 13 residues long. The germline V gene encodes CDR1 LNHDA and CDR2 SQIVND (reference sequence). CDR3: CASSAAGVYEQYF. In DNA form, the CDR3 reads TGTGCCAGTAGTGCGGCGGGGGTCTACGAGCAGTACTTC.

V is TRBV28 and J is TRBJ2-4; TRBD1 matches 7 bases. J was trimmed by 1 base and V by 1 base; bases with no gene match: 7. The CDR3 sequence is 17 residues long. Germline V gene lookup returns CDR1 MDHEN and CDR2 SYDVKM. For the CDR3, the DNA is TGTGCCAGCAGTTTATTAACAGGGGAAGGGGCCAAAAACATTCAGTACTTC. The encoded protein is CASSLLTGEGAKNIQYF.

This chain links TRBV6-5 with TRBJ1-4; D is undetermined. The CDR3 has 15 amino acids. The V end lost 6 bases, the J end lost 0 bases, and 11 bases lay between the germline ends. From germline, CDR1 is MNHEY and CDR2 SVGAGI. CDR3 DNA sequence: TGTGCCAGCAGGATTACGGGTTCAACTAATGAAAAACTGTTTTTT. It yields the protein CASRITGSTNEKLFF.

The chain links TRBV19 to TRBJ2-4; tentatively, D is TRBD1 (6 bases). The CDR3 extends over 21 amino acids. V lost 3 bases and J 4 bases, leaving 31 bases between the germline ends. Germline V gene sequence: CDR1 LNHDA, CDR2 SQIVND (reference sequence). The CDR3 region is CASSIEDFLSTVGTRKNIQYF. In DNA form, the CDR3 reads TGTGCCAGTAGTATCGAGGATTTCTTATCTACGGTAGGGACACGTAAAAACATTCAGTACTTC.

The CDR3 spells CASSFTGTGDYYGYTF. CDR3 DNA: TGTGCCAGCAGTTTTACCGGGACAGGGGATTACTATGGCTACACCTTC. V usage is TRBV28 and J usage is TRBJ1-2; 10 bases align to TRBD1. The CDR3 has 16 amino acids. V lost 3 bases to trimming and J lost 3 bases; unmatched junction nucleotides: 7. CDR1 and CDR2 (germline): MDHEN, SYDVKM.

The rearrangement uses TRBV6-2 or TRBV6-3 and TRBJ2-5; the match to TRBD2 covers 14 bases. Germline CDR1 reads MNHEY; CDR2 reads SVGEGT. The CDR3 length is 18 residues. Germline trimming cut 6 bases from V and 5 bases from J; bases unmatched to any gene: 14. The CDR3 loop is CASSRPTSGGAGRETQYF. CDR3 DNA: TGTGCCAGCAGCAGACCGACTAGCGGGGGGGCCGGTAGGGAGACCCAGTACTTC.

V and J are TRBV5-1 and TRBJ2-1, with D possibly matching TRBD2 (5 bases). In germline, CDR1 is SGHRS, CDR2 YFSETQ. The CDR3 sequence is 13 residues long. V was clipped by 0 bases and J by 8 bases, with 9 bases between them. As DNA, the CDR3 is TGCGCCAGCAGCTTGGGACTATTAGATGAGCAGTTCTTC. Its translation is CASSLGLLDEQFF.

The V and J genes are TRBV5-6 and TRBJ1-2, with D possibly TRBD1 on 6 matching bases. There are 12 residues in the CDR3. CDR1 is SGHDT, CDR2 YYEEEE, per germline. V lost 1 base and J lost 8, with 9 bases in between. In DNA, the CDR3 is TGTGCCAGCAGCTTGCACAGGGACGGCTACACCTTC. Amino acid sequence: CASSLHRDGYTF.

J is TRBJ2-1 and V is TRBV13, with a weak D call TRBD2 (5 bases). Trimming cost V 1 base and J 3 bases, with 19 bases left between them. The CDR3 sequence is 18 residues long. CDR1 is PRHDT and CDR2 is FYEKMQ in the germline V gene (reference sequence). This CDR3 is CASSLVEGKGNHYNEQFF. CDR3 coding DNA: TGTGCCAGCAGCTTAGTAGAGGGTAAGGGTAACCACTACAATGAGCAGTTCTTC.

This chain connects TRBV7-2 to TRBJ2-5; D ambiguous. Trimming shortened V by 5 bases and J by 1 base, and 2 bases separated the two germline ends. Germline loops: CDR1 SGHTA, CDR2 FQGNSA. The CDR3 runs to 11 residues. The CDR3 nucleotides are TGTGCCAGCAGCCTCCAAGAGACCCAGTACTTC. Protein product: CASSLQETQYF. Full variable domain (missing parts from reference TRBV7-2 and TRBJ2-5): GAGVSQSPSNKVTEKGKDVELRCDPISGHTALYWYRQSLGQGLEFLIYFQGNSAPDKSGLPSDRFSAERTGGSVSTLTIQRTQQEDSAVYLCASSLQETQYFGPGTRLLVL.

Here the CDR3 DNA reads TGTGCCAGCAGCTCCTTAGAGGAGACCCAGTACTTC. Its translation is CASSSLEETQYF. The chain couples TRBV7-6 to TRBJ2-5; D is uncertain. The ends were cut back, 4 bases at V and 5 bases at J, with 8 bases in the middle. The CDR3 spans 12 residues. Looked up from germline, CDR1 is SGHVS and CDR2 is FNYEAQ.

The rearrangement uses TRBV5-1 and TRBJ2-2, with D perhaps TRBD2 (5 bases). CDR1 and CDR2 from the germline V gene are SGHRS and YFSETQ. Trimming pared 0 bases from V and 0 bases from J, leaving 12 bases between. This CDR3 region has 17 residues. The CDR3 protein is CASSLGGGPANTGELFF. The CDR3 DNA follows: TGCGCCAGCAGCTTGGGAGGCGGGCCCGCGAACACCGGGGAGCTGTTTTTT.

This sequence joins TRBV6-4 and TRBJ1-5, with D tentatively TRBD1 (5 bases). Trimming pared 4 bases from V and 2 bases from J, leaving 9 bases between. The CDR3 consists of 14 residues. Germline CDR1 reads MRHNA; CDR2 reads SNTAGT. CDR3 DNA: TGTGCCAGCAGTGCGCAGGGTGGCAATCAGCCCCAGCATTTT. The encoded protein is CASSAQGGNQPQHF.

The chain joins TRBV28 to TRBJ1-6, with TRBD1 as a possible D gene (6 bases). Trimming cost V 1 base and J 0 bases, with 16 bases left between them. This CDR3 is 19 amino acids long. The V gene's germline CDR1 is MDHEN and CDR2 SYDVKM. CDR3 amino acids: CASSLFMGQPSSYNSPLHF. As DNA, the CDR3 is TGTGCCAGCAGTTTATTTATGGGACAACCGAGCTCCTATAATTCACCCCTCCACTTT.

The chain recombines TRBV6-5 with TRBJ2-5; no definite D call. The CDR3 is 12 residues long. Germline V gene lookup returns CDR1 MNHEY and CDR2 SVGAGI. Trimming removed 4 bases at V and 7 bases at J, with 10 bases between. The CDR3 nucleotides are TGTGCCAGCAGTTCGGTACGATCGACCCAGTACTTC. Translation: CASSSVRSTQYF.

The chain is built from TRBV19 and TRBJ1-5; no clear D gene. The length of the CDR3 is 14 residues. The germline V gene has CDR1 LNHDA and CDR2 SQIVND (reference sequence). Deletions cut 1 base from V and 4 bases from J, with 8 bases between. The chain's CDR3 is CASSIAGGNQPQHF. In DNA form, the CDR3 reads TGTGCCAGTAGTATAGCTGGCGGAAATCAGCCCCAGCATTTT.

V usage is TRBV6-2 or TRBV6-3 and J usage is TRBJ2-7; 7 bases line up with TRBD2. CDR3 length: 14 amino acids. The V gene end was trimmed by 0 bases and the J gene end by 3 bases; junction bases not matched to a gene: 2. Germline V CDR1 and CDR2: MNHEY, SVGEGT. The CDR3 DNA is TGTGCCAGCAGTTACTCGAGGACTAGCTACGAGCAGTACTTC. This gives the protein CASSYSRTSYEQYF.

For the CDR3, the DNA is TGCAGCGTTGAAGGACAGGGGACCACCACAGATACGCAGTATTTT. Translated: CSVEGQGTTTDTQYF. J is TRBJ2-3 and V is TRBV29-1; 8 positions agree with TRBD1. V lost 1 base and J lost 2; bases outside the gene matches: 5. This CDR3 is 15 amino acids long. CDR1 and CDR2 from the germline V gene are SQVTM and ANQGSEA.

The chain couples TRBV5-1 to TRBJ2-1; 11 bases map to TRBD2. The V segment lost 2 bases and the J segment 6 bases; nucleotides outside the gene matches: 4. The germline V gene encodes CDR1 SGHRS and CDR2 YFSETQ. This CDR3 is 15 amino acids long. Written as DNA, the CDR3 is TGCGCCAGCAGCTTACTAGCGGGAGCTGGCAATGAGCAGTTCTTC. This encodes CASSLLAGAGNEQFF.

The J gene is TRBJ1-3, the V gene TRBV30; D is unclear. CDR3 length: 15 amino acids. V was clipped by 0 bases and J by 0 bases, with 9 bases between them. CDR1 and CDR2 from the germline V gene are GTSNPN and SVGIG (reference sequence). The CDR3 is CAWSVRETSGNTIYF. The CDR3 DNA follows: TGTGCCTGGAGTGTTAGAGAAACCTCTGGAAACACCATATATTTT.

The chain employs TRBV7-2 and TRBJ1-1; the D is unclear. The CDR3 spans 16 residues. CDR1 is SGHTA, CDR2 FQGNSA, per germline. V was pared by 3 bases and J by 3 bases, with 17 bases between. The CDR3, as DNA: TGTGCCAGCAGCTTTAGAGGAGGTTTGTTGGACACTGAAGCTTTCTTT. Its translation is CASSFRGGLLDTEAFF.

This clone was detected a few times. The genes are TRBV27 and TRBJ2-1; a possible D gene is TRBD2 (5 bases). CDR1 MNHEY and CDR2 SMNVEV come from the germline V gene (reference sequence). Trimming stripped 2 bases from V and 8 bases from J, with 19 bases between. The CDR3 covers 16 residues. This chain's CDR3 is CASSLEGNLPNDEQFF. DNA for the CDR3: TGTGCCAGCAGTTTAGAGGGAAACCTGCCTAATGATGAGCAGTTCTTC.

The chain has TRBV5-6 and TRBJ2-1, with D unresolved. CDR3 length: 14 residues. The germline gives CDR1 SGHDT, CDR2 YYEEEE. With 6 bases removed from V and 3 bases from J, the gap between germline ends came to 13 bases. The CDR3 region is CASTMRSYYNEQFF. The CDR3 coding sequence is TGTGCCAGCACCATGCGTAGCTACTACAATGAGCAGTTCTTC.